These T cell receptor beta chains were read from a single sample in a study of cytomegalovirus exposure and HLA in healthy donors. Assay used: immunoSEQ multiplex PCR; TCRdb lists only in-frame clones, some missing. Found here are roughly 100,000 clones, around 80% of them singletons; the top ten hold more than 3%. Source material: PBMCs. These receptors all come from a man aged 60 to 69 in good health and CMV-seronegative. CDR3s include the opening cysteine and the closing phenylalanine or tryptophan. D genes are given only for firm matches. Size is stated for part of the rows, as once, few or many counts, or as a class when the clone is expanded.

v_call	j_call	clone_size	d_call	cdr3_aa	cdr3_nt
TRBV7-3	TRBJ2-5	once	.	CASSTGMGTQYF	TGTGCCAGCAGCACAGGGATGGGGACCCAGTACTTC
TRBV5-6	TRBJ2-3	.	.	CASSLFDYTDTQYF	TGTGCCAGCAGCTTGTTCGACTACACAGATACGCAGTATTTT
TRBV18	TRBJ1-1	.	.	CASSPTTGRNTEAFF	TGTGCCAGCTCACCGACGACAGGTAGGAACACTGAAGCTTTCTTT
TRBV28	TRBJ2-2	.	.	CATQQAGTSDTGELFF	TGTGCCACACAGCAGGCCGGGACATCCGACACCGGGGAGCTGTTTTTT
TRBV10-3	TRBJ1-1	.	.	CAIRTDLNTEAFF	TGTGCCATTAGGACAGACCTGAACACTGAAGCTTTCTTT
TRBV7-3	TRBJ2-6	.	TRBD1	CASSPTRQGANVGANVLTF	TGTGCCAGCAGCCCAACCCGACAGGGGGCTAACGTTGGGGCCAACGTCCTGACTTTC
TRBV10-1	TRBJ1-4	.	.	CASSESRTNEKLFF	TGCGCCAGCAGTGAGTCACGGACTAATGAAAAACTGTTTTTT
TRBV7-2	TRBJ1-6	.	.	CASSFTGSNSPLHF	TGTGCCAGCAGCTTTACAGGGAGCAATTCACCCCTCCACTTT
TRBV6-1	TRBJ2-1	.	.	CASSLLGGAGNEQFF	TGTGCCAGCAGCCTATTAGGGGGCGCGGGGAATGAGCAGTTCTTC
TRBV4-1	TRBJ2-5	few	.	CASSQDWAFGGPRTQYF	TGCGCCAGCAGCCAAGATTGGGCCTTTGGAGGGCCAAGGACCCAGTACTTC
TRBV6-5	TRBJ1-1	.	.	CASTPSLNTEAFF	TGTGCCAGCACCCCGAGTTTGAACACTGAAGCTTTCTTT
TRBV27	TRBJ2-7	few	.	CASWDTPYEQYF	TGTGCCAGCTGGGACACACCCTACGAGCAGTACTTC
TRBV5-6	TRBJ1-4	.	TRBD1	CASSSLGNRGSDEKLFF	TGTGCCAGCAGCTCCCTCGGTAACAGGGGGTCGGATGAAAAACTGTTTTTT
TRBV7-2	TRBJ1-2	.	.	CASSVDRDYGYTF	TGTGCCAGCAGCGTGGACAGAGACTACGGCTACACCTTC
TRBV9	TRBJ1-1	few	.	CASSVAPGGNTEAFF	TGTGCCAGCAGCGTAGCGCCCGGCGGGAACACTGAAGCTTTCTTT
TRBV6-1	TRBJ1-6	.	TRBD1	CASSRDRQNSPLHF	TGTGCCAGCTCCCGGGACAGGCAGAATTCACCCCTCCACTTT
TRBV29-1	TRBJ1-1	few	.	CSVGVAAGTEAFF	TGCAGCGTTGGAGTAGCGGCAGGGACTGAAGCTTTCTTT
TRBV5-1	TRBJ1-3	few	.	CASSLGAGTYSGNTIYF	TGCGCCAGCAGCTTGGGGGCAGGGACTTACTCTGGAAACACCATATATTTT
TRBV6-5	TRBJ1-6	.	TRBD1	CASSYRDSVNSPLHF	TGTGCCAGCAGTTACCGGGACAGTGTTAATTCACCCCTCCACTTT
TRBV4-2	TRBJ2-5	.	TRBD2	CASSPRTSDETQYF	TGTGCCAGCAGCCCTCGGACTAGCGACGAGACCCAGTACTTC
TRBV7-6	TRBJ1-4	.	TRBD1	CASSENRGPNEKLFF	TGTGCCAGCAGCGAGAACAGGGGACCAAATGAAAAACTGTTTTTT
TRBV7-9	TRBJ2-3	.	.	CASSSRGAATDTQYF	TGTGCCAGCAGCTCACGGGGGGCCGCCACAGATACGCAGTATTTT
TRBV19	TRBJ1-6	.	TRBD1	CASSARDRGTPGINSPLHF	TGTGCCAGTAGTGCCCGGGACAGGGGTACCCCAGGGATTAATTCACCCCTCCACTTT
TRBV6-5	TRBJ1-4	.	.	CASSYSQGDGEKLFF	TGTGCCAGCAGTTACTCGCAAGGGGATGGCGAAAAACTGTTTTTT
TRBV28	TRBJ1-5	.	.	CASSSGYGYSNQPQHF	TGTGCCAGCAGTTCAGGATACGGTTATAGCAATCAGCCCCAGCATTTT
TRBV21-1	TRBJ1-5	.	.	CASSIPGTGFNSNQPQHF	TGTGCCAGCAGCATACCCGGGACAGGGTTTAATAGCAATCAGCCCCAGCATTTT
TRBV5-1	TRBJ1-4	few	TRBD1	CASSIDRGMLFF	TGCGCCAGCAGCATCGACAGGGGTATGCTGTTTTTT
TRBV7-3	TRBJ2-2	.	.	CASSSGTPTGELFF	TGTGCCAGCAGCTCCGGGACTCCTACCGGGGAGCTGTTTTTT
TRBV11-3	TRBJ1-5	.	TRBD1	CASSRDSLIHQPQHF	TGTGCCAGCAGCCGGGACAGCCTAATACATCAGCCCCAGCATTTT
TRBV5-6	TRBJ1-1	few	.	CASSHRFKNTEAFF	TGTGCCAGCAGTCACAGGTTCAAGAACACTGAAGCTTTCTTT
TRBV13	TRBJ2-7	once	TRBD1	CASSSGSDRIRPYEQYF	TGTGCCAGCAGCTCGGGGTCGGACAGGATCAGACCCTACGAGCAGTACTTC
TRBV10-3	TRBJ2-4	.	TRBD1	CAISEGDRLLQKNIQYF	TGTGCCATCAGTGAGGGGGACAGGTTGCTTCAAAAAAACATTCAGTACTTC
TRBV7-9	TRBJ2-5	few	.	CASDGETQYF	TGTGCCAGCGACGGGGAGACCCAGTACTTC
TRBV7-2	TRBJ2-3	.	.	CASSLGRGTDTQYF	TGTGCCAGCAGCTTGGGCAGGGGTACAGATACGCAGTATTTT
TRBV4-2	TRBJ2-5	.	.	CASSQDLGGAQTQYF	TGTGCCAGCAGCCAAGATCTTGGGGGGGCACAGACCCAGTACTTC
TRBV6-1	TRBJ1-2	.	.	CASSEARGHIYGYTF	TGTGCCAGCAGTGAAGCGCGGGGGCATATCTATGGCTACACCTTC
TRBV7-2	TRBJ1-5	.	.	CASSLVWGDQPQHF	TGTGCCAGCAGCTTAGTTTGGGGGGATCAGCCCCAGCATTTT
TRBV5-6	TRBJ1-4	.	TRBD1	CASSFNLGGAEKLFF	TGTGCCAGCAGCTTTAATCTAGGGGGCGCCGAAAAACTGTTTTTT
TRBV9	TRBJ1-2	.	TRBD1	CASSANNRGSGYTF	TGTGCCAGCAGCGCCAATAACAGGGGATCTGGCTACACCTTC
TRBV27	TRBJ1-4	.	.	CASSFRRREKLFF	TGTGCCAGCAGTTTTCGGCGGAGGGAAAAACTGTTTTTT
TRBV5-1	TRBJ1-4	.	.	CASSPTTGNEKLFF	TGCGCCAGCAGCCCGACAACAGGGAATGAAAAACTGTTTTTT
TRBV7-9	TRBJ1-1	.	.	CAGKGGLNTEAFF	TGTGCCGGCAAAGGGGGATTGAACACTGAAGCTTTCTTT
TRBV30	TRBJ1-6	.	.	CAYARSSYNSPLHF	TGTGCCTATGCGAGAAGCTCCTATAATTCACCCCTCCACTTT
TRBV19	TRBJ1-5	.	TRBD1	CASSATGQLNQPQHF	TGTGCCAGTAGCGCGACGGGACAGCTCAATCAGCCCCAGCATTTT
TRBV7-8	TRBJ1-2	.	TRBD1	CASSSRDRGRDGYTF	TGTGCCAGCAGCTCCCGGGACAGGGGGCGGGATGGCTACACCTTC
TRBV18	TRBJ1-2	.	TRBD1	CASSPLPQGVDDYGYTF	TGTGCCAGCTCACCTCTCCCCCAGGGGGTAGATGACTATGGCTACACCTTC
TRBV6-5	TRBJ1-1	.	.	CASSSKMNTEAFF	TGTGCCAGCAGTTCTAAAATGAACACTGAAGCTTTCTTT
TRBV18	TRBJ1-1	.	.	CASSPDKYTEAFF	TGTGCCAGCTCACCGGACAAGTACACTGAAGCTTTCTTT
TRBV2	TRBJ1-2	.	.	CASSVGQGNYGYTF	TGTGCCAGCAGTGTGGGGCAGGGTAACTATGGCTACACCTTC
TRBV5-1	TRBJ2-7	.	.	CASRDAGAYEQYF	TGCGCCAGCAGGGACGCGGGGGCATACGAGCAGTACTTC
TRBV4-2	TRBJ1-4	few	.	CASSQVQGSTNEKLFF	TGTGCCAGCAGCCAAGTCCAGGGGTCTACTAATGAAAAACTGTTTTTT
TRBV6-1	TRBJ2-2	.	.	CASSEATGTNTGELFF	TGTGCCAGCAGTGAAGCGACGGGGACGAACACCGGGGAGCTGTTTTTT
TRBV5-1	TRBJ1-1	.	.	CASSSEDEAFF	TGCGCCAGCAGCTCCGAGGATGAAGCTTTCTTT
TRBV21-1	TRBJ2-7	.	.	CASSRRPPEAYEQYF	TGTGCCAGCAGCCGCCGGCCGCCGGAGGCCTACGAGCAGTACTTC
TRBV19	TRBJ1-3	.	.	CASSIDRAPGNTIYF	TGTGCCAGTAGTATCGACAGAGCCCCTGGAAACACCATATATTTT
TRBV7-9	TRBJ1-1	few	TRBD1	CASSLEDRFEAFF	TGTGCCAGCAGCTTAGAGGACAGGTTTGAAGCTTTCTTT
TRBV7-9	TRBJ2-5	.	.	CASSRPGALETQYF	TGTGCCAGCTCTCGGCCAGGGGCCTTGGAGACCCAGTACTTC
TRBV21-1	TRBJ1-2	.	.	CASSNEGELDGYTF	TGTGCCAGCAGCAATGAGGGAGAGCTGGACGGCTACACCTTC
TRBV5-1	TRBJ2-6	.	.	CASSLGTTSGANVLTF	TGCGCCAGCAGCTTGGGGACTACCTCTGGGGCCAACGTCCTGACTTTC
TRBV19	TRBJ2-1	.	.	CASKVAISAYNEQFF	TGTGCCAGTAAGGTGGCCATCAGCGCCTACAATGAGCAGTTCTTC